Reported below is one TCR beta chain. The antigen is not known. The junction shows a germline mismatch at one end, possibly a read error. This sample is drawn from a study of blood T cells in healthy people across ages. The authors ran a second PCR of roughly 7 to 11 cycles using a sample-barcoded 5' primer and a J-beta primer mix. The authors tagged each cDNA molecule using a template-switch adaptor with 12 random nucleotides. TCRdb reanalysed the 5' RACE reads using MiXCR and keeps one entry per CDR3 protein. The sample holds 550,000 to 700,000 distinct CDR3 sequences, about 26% seen once. Overall study results and limits: Per million T cells, TCR beta diversity dropped roughly linearly as age increased.

The clonotype comes from a woman in her 70s in good health. Material: blood.

The CDR3 DNA reads TGTGCCGGCAGTGACGGACAGAGCTCCTACAATGAGCAGTTCTTC. It is translated as CAGSDGQSSYNEQFF. This rearrangement joins TRBV6-4 to TRBJ2-1, with D possibly being TRBD1 (6 bases). Germline assignment: CDR1 MRHNA and CDR2 SNTAGT. The CDR3 covers 15 residues.